This T cell receptor beta chain was recovered during a study of blood T cell repertoires in COVID-19. Study context: PBMCs, B-cell-depleted T cells, or T cells provided the cDNA or gDNA that made up the material.

The germline CDR1 and CDR2 sequences are SNHLY and FYNNEI. CDR3 length equals 13 residues. Deletions cut 7 bases from V and 0 bases from J, with 9 bases between. The protocol was immunoSEQ multiplex PCR, while the TCRdb copy is restricted to in-frame clones and leaves out a portion. The table records about 300,000 clones, 70% to 90% of them present only once. Sequencing was done on a sample of PBMCs or T cells enriched from blood (not recorded which). The clonotype comes from a man aged 25-45 years who had recovered from COVID-19. The chain couples TRBV2 to TRBJ1-1; D is undetermined. CDR3 amino acids: CASTYRLNTEAFF. Here the CDR3 DNA reads TGTGCCAGCACTTACAGATTGAACACTGAAGCTTTCTTT.